These 30 T cell receptor beta chains originate from one sample sequenced in a study of shared clonotypes between healthy human individuals. This table comes from immunoSEQ multiplex PCR, and its TCRdb copy is limited to in-frame clones, with some not included. This sample yields roughly 2.1 million clones, of which about 93% are seen a single time; more than 1.5% belongs to the top ten. The naive CD8 population came from CD45RO-negative cells selected for CCR7, without terminally differentiated effector memory CD45RA+ cells. The sequencing input was naive CD8+ T cells from PBMCs. The receptors derive from a man younger than 30 in good health. Some clones in this sample may be carry-over from other donors' samples.

This chain joins TRBV27 and TRBJ2-2; 8 nucleotides agree with TRBD2. The CDR3 runs 15 residues. From germline, CDR1 is MNHEY and CDR2 SMNVEV (reference sequence). V shed 2 bases and J 5 bases; nucleotides not matched to a gene: 4. The CDR3 protein is CASSLMSSGTGELFF. The CDR3 DNA follows: TGTGCCAGCAGTTTAATGTCTAGCGGGACCGGGGAGCTGTTTTTT.

This chain links TRBV11-2 with TRBJ2-7; 7 bases map to TRBD2. CDR3 length: 13 amino acids. V gave up 5 bases and J gave up 4 bases; unmatched junction bases: 5. Germline values: CDR1 SGHAT, CDR2 FQNNGV. The CDR3 loop reads CASSMGGSYEQYF. The CDR3 DNA is TGTGCCAGCAGCATGGGAGGGTCGTACGAGCAGTACTTC.

This clone was recorded once. The rearrangement joins TRBV19 to TRBJ1-1; D is uncertain. The V end lost 0 bases, the J end lost 5 bases, and 13 bases lay between the germline ends. CDR1 is LNHDA, CDR2 SQIVND, per germline (reference sequence). The CDR3 consists of 15 residues. CDR3 region: CASSIDHEGLTEAFF. CDR3 coding DNA: TGTGCCAGTAGTATAGATCACGAAGGGTTGACTGAAGCTTTCTTT. The whole variable domain, filled in from reference TRBV19 and TRBJ1-1, reads DGGITQSPKYLFRKEGQNVTLSCEQNLNHDAMYWYRQDPGQGLRLIYYSQIVNDFQKGDIAEGYSVSREKKESFPLTVTSAQKNPTAFYLCASSIDHEGLTEAFFGQGTRLTVV.

The chain has TRBV7-6 and TRBJ2-3; D remains ambiguous. The CDR3 contains 13 residues. V gave up 1 base and J gave up 2 bases, with 4 bases separating them. Germline loops: CDR1 SGHVS, CDR2 FNYEAQ. This chain's CDR3 is CASSLELTDTQYF. The CDR3 DNA follows: TGTGCCAGCAGCTTAGAACTCACAGATACGCAGTATTTT.

This chain connects TRBV9 to TRBJ1-5; D perhaps matches TRBD1 (5 bases). The germline gives CDR1 SGDLS, CDR2 YYNGEE. This CDR3 contains 15 residues. Trimming left V 3 bases short and J 4 bases short, with 14 bases between. In DNA, the CDR3 is TGTGCCAGCAGCGGCCCGGGACTCCTTAATCAGCCCCAGCATTTT. Translation: CASSGPGLLNQPQHF.

The rearrangement links TRBV6-5 to TRBJ2-1; the D is unclear. Trimming stripped 0 bases from V and 6 bases from J, with 15 bases between. The germline V gene has CDR1 MNHEY and CDR2 SVGAGI. The CDR3 has 16 residues. This CDR3 is CASSYSSGPVLNEQFF. The CDR3 bases are TGTGCCAGCAGTTACTCCTCCGGGCCGGTGCTCAATGAGCAGTTCTTC.

Notes on this clone: Other DNA sequences within the sample encode an identical CDR3. The chain carries TRBV28 and TRBJ1-1; D gene uncertain. Germline-derived CDR1 and CDR2 are MDHEN and SYDVKM. There are 11 residues in the CDR3. V dropped 6 bases and J dropped 4 bases, with 6 bases sitting between them. The CDR3 reads CASSRSTEAFF. The CDR3 DNA reads as TGTGCCAGCAGCCGGAGCACTGAAGCTTTCTTT.

The V gene is TRBV7-9, the J gene TRBJ2-5; TRBD2 might be the D (7 bases). V was clipped by 5 bases and J by 2 bases, with 18 bases between them. The CDR3 runs to 16 residues. Germline V gene sequence: CDR1 SEHNR, CDR2 FQNEAQ (reference sequence). The CDR3 spells CASSDNRGGRQETQYF. Written as DNA, the CDR3 is TGTGCCAGCAGCGACAATAGGGGGGGGCGACAAGAGACCCAGTACTTC. The full variable domain, completed using reference TRBV7-9 and TRBJ2-5, is DTGVSQNPRHKITKRGQNVTFRCDPISEHNRLYWYRQTLGQGPEFLTYFQNEAQLEKSRLLSDRFSAERPKGSFSTLEIQRTEQGDSAMYLCASSDNRGGRQETQYFGPGTRLLVL.

J is TRBJ2-2 and V is TRBV4-1; no reliable D call. Per the germline V gene, CDR1 is MGHRA and CDR2 is YSYEKL. The CDR3 contains 16 residues. Trimming removed 0 bases from V and 6 bases from J, with 14 bases in between. CDR3 protein: CASSQDPRWGSGELFF. DNA of the CDR3: TGCGCCAGCAGCCAAGATCCACGGTGGGGTTCCGGGGAGCTGTTTTTT.

This rearrangement joins TRBV5-5 to TRBJ1-2; TRBD1 is a possible D gene (5 bases). This CDR3 is 13 amino acids long. The V gene lost 4 bases and the J gene lost 0 bases, with 7 bases spanning the gap. Germline values: CDR1 SGHKS, CDR2 YYEKEE (reference sequence). The CDR3 sequence is CASSKTANYGYTF. CDR3 nucleotides: TGTGCCAGCAGCAAGACAGCTAACTATGGCTACACCTTC.

As for this clone: An end of the junction does not agree with germline; a read error may underlie this. The chain uses TRBV28 and TRBJ2-3; 8 bases align to TRBD2. CDR3 length: 12 amino acids. CDR1 and CDR2 (germline): MDHEN, SYDVKM. The CDR3, as DNA: TGTGCCAGCAGTACCCCGGGACTAGGTGGGCATTTT. Its protein is CASSTPGLGGHF.

The chain is built from TRBV30 and TRBJ2-4; 8 bases agree with TRBD2. From germline, CDR1 is GTSNPN and CDR2 SVGIG (reference sequence). There are 16 residues in the CDR3. The J segment lost 1 base and the V segment lost 2 bases, leaving 7 bases of the junction unmatched. CDR3 region: CAWSSRGGLAKNIQYF. DNA of the CDR3: TGTGCCTGGAGTTCACGGGGGGGCTTGGCCAAAAACATTCAGTACTTC.

This clone showed up just a few times. The chain is built from TRBV10-3 and TRBJ1-5; possible D gene TRBD1, 6 bases. Germline lookup yields CDR1 ENHRY and CDR2 SYGVKD. The V end lost 0 bases, the J end lost 7 bases, and 13 bases lay between the germline ends. This CDR3 spans 15 amino acids. CDR3 amino acids: CAISESGGRRQPQHF. The CDR3 DNA follows: TGTGCCATCAGTGAGTCGGGGGGGCGGAGGCAGCCCCAGCATTTT.

The gene calls are TRBV7-2 and TRBJ2-7; 8 bases fit TRBD1. The J segment lost 0 bases and the V segment lost 2 bases, leaving 12 bases of the junction unmatched. This CDR3 region has 18 residues. Looked up from germline, CDR1 is SGHTA and CDR2 is FQGNSA. In DNA, the CDR3 is TGTGCCAGCAGCTTAAAGGACAGGGACTTTAGATACTCCTACGAGCAGTACTTC. Protein product: CASSLKDRDFRYSYEQYF.

V is TRBV6-5 and J is TRBJ1-1; tentative D call: TRBD1 (6 bases). The V and J ends lost 7 bases and 5 bases respectively, with 17 bases between them. Germline V gene lookup returns CDR1 MNHEY and CDR2 SVGAGI. The CDR3 loop spans 14 amino acids. The CDR3 nucleotides read TGTGCCAGCACCTCTCCCCACCAGGGGACTGAAGCTTTCTTT. This gives the protein CASTSPHQGTEAFF.

The rearrangement links TRBV9 to TRBJ2-7; maybe TRBD2 (6 bases). The CDR3 has 15 residues. The V gene's germline CDR1 is SGDLS and CDR2 YYNGEE. Trimming pared 4 bases from V and 6 bases from J, leaving 20 bases between. The CDR3 loop reads CASSKTGDSPGEQYF. The CDR3 nucleotides are TGTGCCAGCAGCAAAACGGGAGATTCACCGGGCGAGCAGTACTTC.

This clone was observed once. The chain employs TRBV5-1 and TRBJ2-3; D not certain. The CDR3 runs to 16 residues. V shed 4 bases and J shed 1 base, with 16 bases lying between them. Germline CDR1 reads SGHRS; CDR2 reads YFSETQ. The CDR3 DNA sequence: TGCGCCAGCAGCATCCCCCGAGGTGGTGGCACAGATACGCAGTATTTT. Translating gives CASSIPRGGGTDTQYF.

The rearrangement links TRBV2 to TRBJ2-7; 8 bases fit TRBD2. Germline assignment: CDR1 SNHLY and CDR2 FYNNEI. The J segment lost 5 bases and the V segment lost 7 bases, leaving 10 bases of the junction unmatched. This CDR3 is built from 14 residues. DNA for the CDR3: TGTGCCAGCAATTCGGCTAGCGGGCTCGACGAGCAGTACTTC. Amino acids: CASNSASGLDEQYF.

With respect to this clone: The sample carries other DNA sequences with the same CDR3. J is TRBJ2-3 and V is TRBV9; D uncertain. Trimming removed 1 base at V and 0 bases at J, with 6 bases between. The CDR3 contains 14 residues. Per the germline V gene, CDR1 is SGDLS and CDR2 is YYNGEE. In DNA form, the CDR3 reads TGTGCCAGCAGCGTATCCGGGAGCACAGATACGCAGTATTTT. It is translated as CASSVSGSTDTQYF.

The V call is TRBV9, the J call TRBJ1-1; D is unresolved. CDR1 SGDLS and CDR2 YYNGEE come from the germline V gene. The CDR3 is 13 amino acids. V was trimmed by 3 bases and J by 7 bases, leaving 13 bases between them. The DNA of the CDR3 is TGTGCCAGCAGCGCAACAGCGGGTAATGAAGCTTTCTTT. Protein sequence: CASSATAGNEAFF.

The CDR3 protein is CASSRRQGPLYSNQPQHF. Written as DNA, the CDR3 is TGTGCCAGTAGTAGACGACAGGGCCCCCTTTATAGCAATCAGCCCCAGCATTTT. The chain uses TRBV19 and TRBJ1-5; TRBD1 matches at 7 bases. There are 18 residues in the CDR3. V lost 4 bases, J lost 0 bases, and 12 bases stayed unmatched. Germline V gene data show CDR1 as LNHDA and CDR2 as SQIVND (reference sequence).

The chain combines TRBV27 with TRBJ2-1, with a weak D call TRBD2 (6 bases). Trimming shortened V by 2 bases and J by 9 bases, and 11 bases separated the two germline ends. The CDR3 totals 13 residues. Germline CDR1 MNHEY, CDR2 SMNVEV (reference sequence). The CDR3 loop reads CASSLGGTGEQFF. In DNA form, the CDR3 reads TGTGCCAGCAGTTTAGGGGGGACCGGTGAGCAGTTCTTC.

Concerning this clone itself: This sample includes further DNA sequences coding for the same CDR3. The chain couples TRBV9 to TRBJ2-7, with D perhaps matching TRBD2 (6 bases). V lost 2 bases and J lost 2, with 11 bases in between. The CDR3 covers 14 residues. The germline CDR1 and CDR2 sequences are SGDLS and YYNGEE. CDR3 nucleotide sequence: TGTGCCAGCAGCGTGGGCGGGAATGCCTACGAGCAGTACTTC. Its protein is CASSVGGNAYEQYF.

The gene calls are TRBV27 and TRBJ2-5, with 13 bases fitting TRBD2. Germline trimming cut 1 base from V and 5 bases from J; bases unmatched to any gene: 10. Germline V CDR1 and CDR2: MNHEY, SMNVEV (reference sequence). The CDR3 totals 18 residues. The CDR3 nucleotides are TGTGCCAGCAGTTTATGGGGGACTAGCGGGATTAGCGGTGAGACCCAGTACTTC. Protein product: CASSLWGTSGISGETQYF.

The J gene is TRBJ2-5, the V gene TRBV19; 12 bases are a match to TRBD2. CDR1 and CDR2 from the germline V gene are LNHDA and SQIVND (reference sequence). V lost 4 bases, J lost 4 bases, and 10 bases stayed unmatched. The CDR3 is 17 amino acids. This chain's CDR3 is CASSKTSGRKTVETQYF. The CDR3, as DNA: TGTGCCAGTAGTAAGACTAGCGGGAGAAAGACAGTAGAGACCCAGTACTTC.

This rearrangement joins TRBV7-9 to TRBJ1-3, with 7 bases aligning to TRBD1. After removal of 1 base from V and 2 bases from J, the junction contained 11 bases not matched to a gene. The CDR3 covers 18 residues. Germline V CDR1 and CDR2: SEHNR, FQNEAQ (reference sequence). CDR3 region: CASSLGLTGSGAGNTIYF. Written as DNA, the CDR3 is TGTGCCAGCAGCTTAGGACTGACAGGGTCCGGGGCTGGAAACACCATATATTTT.

The chain couples TRBV4-1 to TRBJ1-2, with 7 bases lining up with TRBD1. With 0 bases clipped from V and 7 bases from J, the junction kept 5 bases outside the gene matches. Germline assignment: CDR1 MGHRA and CDR2 YSYEKL. This CDR3 is built from 14 residues. CDR3 nucleotide sequence: TGCGCCAGCAGCCAAGAAGGGGGCGCCGGTGGCTACACCTTC. Encoded protein: CASSQEGGAGGYTF.

This chain connects TRBV9 to TRBJ2-7; D may be TRBD1 or TRBD2 (5 bases each). The CDR3 has 14 amino acids. Germline V gene data show CDR1 as SGDLS and CDR2 as YYNGEE. Trimming pared 4 bases from V and 4 bases from J, leaving 15 bases between. The CDR3 DNA reads TGTGCCAGCAGCCCCGGGACGGTTGCTTACGAGCAGTACTTC. As protein: CASSPGTVAYEQYF. The complete variable domain, with remaining parts taken from reference TRBV9 and TRBJ2-7, reads DSGVTQTPKHLITATGQRVTLRCSPRSGDLSVYWYQQSLDQGLQFLIQYYNGEERAKGNILERFSAQQFPDLHSELNLSSLELGDSALYFCASSPGTVAYEQYFGPGTRLTVT.

J is TRBJ2-1 and V is TRBV29-1; 8 bases line up with TRBD2. Trimming at V came to 8 bases and at J to 7 bases, leaving 13 bases not matched to a gene. This CDR3 has 14 residues. Germline V gene data show CDR1 as SQVTM and CDR2 as ANQGSEA. The CDR3 nucleotides read TGCAGCCCGTATGGGCTAGCGGGTAGGAATGAGCAGTTCTTC. This translates into CSPYGLAGRNEQFF.

This rearrangement joins TRBV4-1 to TRBJ1-5; 9 bases match TRBD1. The J segment lost 8 bases and the V segment lost 2 bases, leaving 10 bases of the junction unmatched. The V gene's germline CDR1 is MGHRA and CDR2 YSYEKL. The CDR3 covers 16 residues. Here the CDR3 DNA reads TGCGCCAGCAGCCAAAGAGCCTCGGACAGGGGAGAGCCCCAGCATTTT. Encoded protein: CASSQRASDRGEPQHF.